These 28 T cell receptor beta chains were all obtained from the same sample, sequenced in a study of T cells in Graves' hyperthyroidism and ophthalmopathy. Amplification yielded TCR beta CDR3 regions, with RNA transcripts as the source. First-round RT-PCR targeting the TCR CDR3 was performed with the HTBI primer set. TCRdb itself ran the multiplex PCR reads through MiXCR, one entry per CDR3 protein. Of some 700,000 distinct CDR3 sequences listed, 17% are singletons. Source material: blood. Every receptor here comes from a man aged 50 to 59 with Graves' hyperthyroidism.

Concerning this clonotype itself: One end of the junction is discordant with germline, which a read error may explain. V usage is TRBV9 and J usage is TRBJ2-3; TRBD2 matches at 15 bases. The germline V gene encodes CDR1 SGDLS and CDR2 YYNGEE. The CDR3 length is 16 residues. CDR3 in DNA: TGTGCCAGCAGCATCTGGACTAGCGGGAGGGTAGATACGCGGTATTTT. As protein: CASSIWTSGRVDTRYF.

This clonotype appeared a few times. The V gene is TRBV20-1, the J gene TRBJ2-2; 7 positions match TRBD2. CDR3 length: 15 residues. V gave up 0 bases and J gave up 4 bases; unmatched junction bases: 5. Per the germline V gene, CDR1 is DFQATT and CDR2 is SNEGSKA (reference sequence). CDR3 sequence: CSAREGTTPTGELFF. The CDR3 nucleotides are TGCAGTGCTAGAGAAGGGACTACACCCACCGGGGAGCTGTTTTTT.

This clonotype has only a few counts. The rearrangement joins TRBV19 to TRBJ2-2; D is unclear. This CDR3 has 14 residues. V lost 7 bases and J lost 0, with 9 bases in between. Germline CDR1 reads LNHDA; CDR2 reads SQIVND (reference sequence). The DNA for the CDR3 is TGTGCCAGTAAATGGTTCCCGAACACCGGGGAGCTGTTTTTT. The encoded protein is CASKWFPNTGELFF.

This clonotype occurred many times. The chain uses TRBV5-1 and TRBJ2-7; D is uncertain. The V end lost 0 bases, the J end lost 6 bases, and 10 bases lay between the germline ends. CDR3 length: 13 residues. CDR1 and CDR2 (germline): SGHRS, YFSETQ. The CDR3 DNA follows: TGCGCCAGCAGCTTGGCAAGGGATAGCGAGCAGTACTTC. It codes for CASSLARDSEQYF. Combining the CDR3 with reference TRBV5-1 and TRBJ2-7 gives the whole variable domain KAGVTQTPRYLIKTRGQQVTLSCSPISGHRSVSWYQQTPGQGLQFLFEYFSETQRNKGNFPGRFSGRQFSNSRSEMNVSTLELGDSALYLCASSLARDSEQYFGPGTRLTVT.

A few counts support this clonotype. The gene calls are TRBV7-2 and TRBJ1-1, with a possible D match to TRBD1 (6 bases). V dropped 1 base and J dropped 4 bases, with 13 bases sitting between them. The CDR3 is 15 residues long. Germline V lookup: CDR1 SGHTA, CDR2 FQGNSA. CDR3 nucleotide sequence: TGTGCCAGCAGCTTAGTGGTTACAGGGTCCACTGAAGCTTTCTTT. Translating gives CASSLVVTGSTEAFF.

The chain carries TRBV5-1 and TRBJ2-1, with 12 bases lining up with TRBD1. Unmatched junction bases numbered 2, after V lost 0 bases and J lost 4 bases. This CDR3 is built from 16 residues. The germline V gene has CDR1 SGHRS and CDR2 YFSETQ. In nucleotides, the CDR3 is TGCGCCAGCAGCTTGGGGGGACAGGGGGCTTACAATGAGCAGTTCTTC. Amino acids: CASSLGGQGAYNEQFF.

This clonotype was found many times. V and J are TRBV27 and TRBJ1-5; D is unresolved. There are 15 residues in the CDR3. Between the trimmed V and J ends, which lost 7 bases and 3 bases, there was a span of 16 bases. From germline, CDR1 is MNHEY and CDR2 SMNVEV (reference sequence). The CDR3 loop is CASMLRHLDNQPQHF. The CDR3, as DNA: TGTGCCAGCATGTTGAGACATTTAGACAATCAGCCCCAGCATTTT.

This clonotype was picked up many times. CDR3 coding DNA: TGTGCCAGCAGCTTCCCACTAGCGGGAGGATTCACAGATACGCAGTATTTT. This encodes CASSFPLAGGFTDTQYF. This sequence joins TRBV7-2 and TRBJ2-3; TRBD2 matches 12 bases. Unmatched junction bases numbered 6, after V lost 3 bases and J lost 2 bases. Germline V gives CDR1 SGHTA, CDR2 FQGNSA. The CDR3 has 17 residues.

V and J are TRBV3-1 and TRBJ1-4, with 9 bases matching TRBD1. Unmatched junction bases numbered 14, after V lost 2 bases and J lost 10 bases. Germline CDR1 and CDR2: LGHDT and YNNKEL (reference sequence). CDR3 length equals 17 residues. DNA for the CDR3: TGTGCCAGCAGCCAATCTGTGCGCAGACAGGGGGGCGGAAAACTGTTTTTT. Amino acid sequence: CASSQSVRRQGGGKLFF.

This clonotype has ten or more counts. The chain employs TRBV7-8 and TRBJ1-2; 7 nucleotides align to TRBD1. This CDR3 spans 16 amino acids. In germline, CDR1 is SGHVS, CDR2 FQNEAQ. V lost 2 bases to trimming and J lost 5 bases; unmatched junction nucleotides: 11. CDR3 DNA: TGTGCCAGCAGCTTAACCCCGACAGGGTTGGTTTATGGCTACACCTTC. Protein sequence: CASSLTPTGLVYGYTF.

This clonotype was counted a few times. The chain employs TRBV30 and TRBJ2-2, with D uncertain. There are 13 residues in the CDR3. Per germline, CDR1 GTSNPN and CDR2 SVGIG (reference sequence). V was pared by 0 bases and J by 3 bases, with 5 bases between. The CDR3 is CAWSVQYTGELFF. Here the CDR3 DNA reads TGTGCCTGGAGTGTCCAGTACACCGGGGAGCTGTTTTTT. Full variable domain (remainder filled in from reference TRBV30 and TRBJ2-2): SQTIHQWPATLVQPVGSPLSLECTVEGTSNPNLYWYRQAAGRGLQLLFYSVGIGQISSEVPQNLSASRPQDRQFILSSKKLLLSDSGFYLCAWSVQYTGELFFGEGSRLTVL.

This CDR3 reads CAWSTPRRNRAKNIQYF. The CDR3, as DNA: TGTGCCTGGAGTACACCTCGGAGGAATAGAGCCAAAAACATTCAGTACTTC. V gene TRBV30 combines with J gene TRBJ2-4, with D possibly being TRBD2 (5 bases). Germline CDR1 is GTSNPN and CDR2 is SVGIG (reference sequence). Trimming removed 2 bases at V and 0 bases at J, with 17 bases between. The CDR3 is 17 residues long.

In its sample, this clonotype was seen many times. The V gene is TRBV24-1, the J gene TRBJ2-7, with D unresolved. The germline V and J ends were trimmed by 2 bases and 4 bases, with 11 bases remaining between them. The CDR3 extends over 14 amino acids. CDR1 is KGHDR and CDR2 is SFDVKD in the germline V gene. The CDR3 loop reads CATSDSSRLYEQYF. CDR3 nucleotide sequence: TGTGCCACCAGTGATTCGAGCCGGCTTTACGAGCAGTACTTC.

This clonotype was recorded many times. V usage is TRBV20-1 and J usage is TRBJ2-1; D possibly corresponds to TRBD2 (6 bases). This CDR3 is 16 amino acids long. Trimming stripped 0 bases from V and 8 bases from J, with 20 bases between. Germline V lookup: CDR1 DFQATT, CDR2 SNEGSKA (reference sequence). The CDR3 reads CSARDRRRTNFYEQFF. DNA for the CDR3: TGCAGTGCTAGAGACCGCAGGAGGACTAACTTCTATGAGCAGTTCTTC.

This CDR3 reads CASSLRAATNEKLFF. CDR3 DNA: TGTGCCAGCAGTCTAAGGGCTGCAACTAATGAAAAACTGTTTTTT. V gene TRBV27 combines with J gene TRBJ1-4, with D unresolved. Between the trimmed V and J ends, which lost 5 bases and 0 bases, there was a span of 10 bases. This CDR3 region has 15 residues. The germline gives CDR1 MNHEY, CDR2 SMNVEV (reference sequence).

This clonotype was found a few times. The V and J genes are TRBV6-5 and TRBJ1-3; possible D gene TRBD1, 5 bases. There are 17 residues in the CDR3. Germline V gives CDR1 MNHEY, CDR2 SVGAGI. V lost 0 bases and J lost 4, with 16 bases in between. The DNA for the CDR3 is TGTGCCAGCAGTTACTCTCCCCCCAGGGCGGCAGGAAACACCATATATTTT. It specifies CASSYSPPRAAGNTIYF.

The chain uses TRBV29-1 and TRBJ2-1; D possibly corresponds to TRBD1 (7 bases). V lost 3 bases and J lost 9, with 12 bases in between. There are 12 residues in the CDR3. Germline values: CDR1 SQVTM, CDR2 ANQGSEA. CDR3 loop: CSVDYQGGEQFF. The CDR3 region has the DNA TGCAGCGTTGATTATCAGGGGGGTGAGCAGTTCTTC.

As to this clonotype: This may arise from a read error, as a much more abundant clone is one base away. This chain connects TRBV6-2 or TRBV6-3 to TRBJ2-1, with TRBD2 as a possible D gene (7 bases). The CDR3 length is 15 residues. CDR1 MNHEY and CDR2 SVGEGT come from the germline V gene. The CDR3 DNA reads as TGTGCCAGCAGTTACTGGGGGGGCTCCTACAATAAGCAGTTCTTC. Translation: CASSYWGGSYNKQFF.

The table lists this clonotype with a few counts. The chain employs TRBV7-2 and TRBJ1-3; D might be TRBD1 (5 bases). The CDR3 has 15 residues. V lost 5 bases to trimming and J lost 2 bases, with 13 bases between them. Germline CDR1 reads SGHTA; CDR2 reads FQGNSA. The CDR3 loop is CASSPPGLAGNTIYF. Written as DNA, the CDR3 is TGTGCCAGCAGCCCTCCGGGGCTCGCTGGAAACACCATATATTTT.

The rearrangement links TRBV6-2 or TRBV6-3 to TRBJ1-1; TRBD1 aligns across 10 bases. CDR1 is MNHEY and CDR2 is SVGEGT in the germline V gene. CDR3 size: 13 residues. The V and J ends lost 7 bases and 6 bases, in that order; junction bases with no gene match: 5. The CDR3 spells CASKRTGGAEAFF. CDR3 in DNA: TGTGCCAGCAAGCGGACAGGGGGTGCTGAAGCTTTCTTT.

The chain couples TRBV10-3 to TRBJ2-1; 10 bases are a match to TRBD2. Per the germline V gene, CDR1 is ENHRY and CDR2 is SYGVKD. V gave up 9 bases and J gave up 0 bases; unmatched junction bases: 11. The CDR3 consists of 17 residues. CDR3 region: CAISTRPSGSSYNEQFF. The CDR3 bases are TGTGCCATTTCCACCAGACCTAGCGGGAGCTCCTACAATGAGCAGTTCTTC.

The chain employs TRBV25-1 and TRBJ2-1; maybe TRBD1 (6 bases). Trimming removed 5 bases from V and 2 bases from J, with 19 bases in between. Germline loops: CDR1 MGHDK, CDR2 SYGVNS. This CDR3 is built from 17 residues. CDR3 region: CASSRQVPVMPYNEQFF. The CDR3 DNA reads as TGTGCCAGCAGTAGACAGGTCCCAGTAATGCCCTACAATGAGCAGTTCTTC.

Only a few counts were recorded for this clonotype. V usage is TRBV19 and J usage is TRBJ2-2, with 9 bases lining up with TRBD1. The CDR3 loop spans 18 amino acids. The junction had 10 bases not matched to a gene; V was cut back by 0 bases and J by 5 bases. CDR1 LNHDA and CDR2 SQIVND come from the germline V gene (reference sequence). The CDR3 loop reads CASSIDPVGTGRTGELFF. CDR3 nucleotides: TGTGCCAGTAGTATAGACCCGGTCGGGACAGGGCGAACCGGGGAGCTGTTTTTT.

The rearrangement uses TRBV20-1 and TRBJ1-5; D uncertain. Trimming left V 5 bases short and J 5 bases short, with 10 bases between. The germline gives CDR1 DFQATT, CDR2 SNEGSKA (reference sequence). The CDR3 spans 12 residues. The CDR3 sequence: CSAESRDQPQHF. DNA of the CDR3: TGCAGTGCTGAGAGCCGGGATCAGCCCCAGCATTTT.

This clonotype was seen repeatedly, ten times or more. This chain joins TRBV2 and TRBJ2-1; 8 bases are a match to TRBD2. The CDR3 extends over 17 amino acids. V lost 2 bases, J lost 0 bases, and 6 bases stayed unmatched. Per the germline V gene, CDR1 is SNHLY and CDR2 is FYNNEI. The DNA for the CDR3 is TGTGCCAGCAGTGAACTAGCGGGTGCTAGCTCCTACAATGAGCAGTTCTTC. It translates to CASSELAGASSYNEQFF.

The chain links TRBV13 to TRBJ2-5; D could derive from TRBD1 or TRBD2 (5 bases each). The CDR3 length is 16 residues. Per germline, CDR1 PRHDT and CDR2 FYEKMQ (reference sequence). Trimming stripped 5 bases from V and 7 bases from J, with 23 bases between. This CDR3 reads CASSLHYMAGQGTQYF. CDR3 coding DNA: TGTGCCAGCAGCCTGCATTATATGGCGGGTCAGGGGACCCAGTACTTC.

This clonotype was picked up many times. V and J are TRBV20-1 and TRBJ2-7; possible D gene TRBD1, 6 bases. The CDR3 is made up of 13 amino acids. The V gene's germline CDR1 is DFQATT and CDR2 SNEGSKA (reference sequence). V lost 0 bases and J lost 2, with 8 bases in between. CDR3 residues: CSARDQGPYEQYF. In DNA form, the CDR3 reads TGCAGTGCTAGAGACCAGGGGCCCTACGAGCAGTACTTC.

Comment on this clonotype: This may come from a read error, since a much larger clone is one base off. The chain uses TRBV11-2 and TRBJ2-2; D possibly corresponds to TRBD2 (6 bases). Germline CDR1 is SGHAT and CDR2 is FQNNGV. V was cut by 4 bases and J by 2 bases, with 11 bases left in between. The CDR3 extends over 15 amino acids. The CDR3 nucleotides are TGTGCCAGCAGCTACCGGGACTTAAACACCGGGGAGCTGTTTTTT. This codes for CASSYRDLNTGELFF.